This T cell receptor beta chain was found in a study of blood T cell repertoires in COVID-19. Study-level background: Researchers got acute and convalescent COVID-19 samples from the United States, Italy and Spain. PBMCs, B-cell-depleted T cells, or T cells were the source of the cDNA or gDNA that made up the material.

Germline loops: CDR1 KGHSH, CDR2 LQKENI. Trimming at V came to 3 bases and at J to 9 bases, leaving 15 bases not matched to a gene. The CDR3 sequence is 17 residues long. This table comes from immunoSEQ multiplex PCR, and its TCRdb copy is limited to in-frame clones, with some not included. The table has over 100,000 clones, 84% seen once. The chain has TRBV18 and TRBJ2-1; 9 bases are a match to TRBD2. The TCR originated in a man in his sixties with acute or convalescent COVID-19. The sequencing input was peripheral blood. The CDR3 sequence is CASSPLGLAGKGGEQFF. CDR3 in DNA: TGTGCCAGCTCACCGCTAGGCCTAGCGGGAAAGGGGGGTGAGCAGTTCTTC.